Listed here are 28 T cell receptor beta chains from one sample, sequenced in a study of T-cell memory formation after mild COVID-19. TCRdb passed the 5' RACE reads through MiXCR, listing each CDR3 protein once. This sample carries about 100,000 distinct CDR3 sequences, around 10% of them seen once, and the ten largest clones take about two fifths. Source material: PBMCs or a T cell subset sorted from them (not recorded which). These receptors all come from a man aged 18-30 years who had mild COVID-19 (a few samples of this study predate the infection). Cell type and time point are not known.

This clonotype showed up just a few times. The gene calls are TRBV27 and TRBJ2-1; 8 nucleotides match TRBD1. The germline V gene has CDR1 MNHEY and CDR2 SMNVEV (reference sequence). The CDR3 is made up of 16 amino acids. V lost 1 base, J lost 3 bases, and 5 bases stayed unmatched. CDR3 in amino acids: CASSLYETGDYNEQFF. CDR3 coding DNA: TGTGCCAGCAGTTTATATGAGACAGGGGACTACAATGAGCAGTTCTTC.

This clonotype was seen a handful of times. The genes are TRBV7-6 and TRBJ2-3; 7 bases agree with TRBD2. The V gene's germline CDR1 is SGHVS and CDR2 FNYEAQ. J lost 5 bases, V lost 4 bases, and 12 bases had no gene match. The CDR3 is 16 amino acids. CDR3 in amino acids: CASSSARGDRRDTQYF. The CDR3, as DNA: TGTGCCAGCAGCTCCGCCCGGGGGGATCGACGAGATACGCAGTATTTT. Using reference TRBV7-6 and TRBJ2-3 for the parts outside the CDR3, the full variable domain is GAGVSQSPRYKVTKRGQDVALRCDPISGHVSLYWYRQALGQGPEFLTYFNYEAQQDKSGLPNDRFSAERPEGSISTLTIQRTEQRDSAMYRCASSSARGDRRDTQYFGPGTRLTVL.

The chain links TRBV3-1 to TRBJ2-5; D gene ambiguous. The length of the CDR3 is 13 residues. V was trimmed by 0 bases and J by 5 bases, leaving 7 bases between them. Germline V gene data show CDR1 as LGHDT and CDR2 as YNNKEL (reference sequence). DNA for the CDR3: TGTGCCAGCAGCCAAGATCCAGCGGAGACCCAGTACTTC. Translated: CASSQDPAETQYF.

This clonotype has only a few counts. The chain employs TRBV4-2 and TRBJ1-2, with TRBD1 matching 9 bases. The length of the CDR3 is 16 residues. CDR1 LGHNA and CDR2 YNFKEQ come from the germline V gene. The V gene end was trimmed by 3 bases and the J gene end by 4 bases; junction bases not matched to a gene: 9. CDR3 DNA sequence: TGTGCCAGCAGCCAGCGGACAGGGGAGGACACCTATGGCTACACCTTC. Encoded protein: CASSQRTGEDTYGYTF.

This clonotype was counted between two and nine times. The rearrangement joins TRBV5-4 to TRBJ1-6; 11 nucleotides match TRBD1. The CDR3 covers 16 residues. Germline values: CDR1 SGHNT, CDR2 YYREEE (reference sequence). V shed 0 bases and J 10 bases; nucleotides not matched to a gene: 6. CDR3 sequence (DNA): TGTGCCAGCAGCTTGGATGGGACAGGGGGACGGTCACCCCTCCACTTT. Its protein is CASSLDGTGGRSPLHF.

The V call is TRBV27, the J call TRBJ1-2; maybe TRBD1 (5 bases). Deletions cut 6 bases from V and 1 base from J, with 15 bases between. The CDR3 extends over 15 amino acids. In germline, CDR1 is MNHEY, CDR2 SMNVEV (reference sequence). As DNA, the CDR3 is TGTGCCAGCAGCCAACTACCAGGGTATAACTATGGCTACACCTTC. This sequence encodes CASSQLPGYNYGYTF.

V and J are TRBV7-9 and TRBJ2-3; 8 bases agree with TRBD2. V gave up 4 bases and J gave up 9 bases; unmatched junction bases: 15. The CDR3 is 16 residues long. Germline CDR1 is SEHNR and CDR2 is FQNEAQ (reference sequence). The CDR3 sequence is CASSSPTSVGGWTQYF. CDR3 nucleotide sequence: TGTGCCAGCAGCTCCCCGACTAGCGTGGGGGGTTGGACGCAGTATTTT.

This clonotype was seen a handful of times. DNA for the CDR3: TGCAGCGTTTTTCAGGGGTTAAATGAAAAACTGTTTTTT. Residues: CSVFQGLNEKLFF. The chain couples TRBV29-1 to TRBJ1-4; D may be TRBD1 (6 bases). Trimming cost V 5 bases and J 5 bases, with 12 bases left between them. Germline V gene sequence: CDR1 SQVTM, CDR2 ANQGSEA. CDR3 length: 13 amino acids.

There are many counts of this clonotype. The chain couples TRBV12-3 or TRBV12-4 to TRBJ2-2; tentatively, D is TRBD1 (6 bases). The V and J ends lost 1 base and 6 bases respectively, with 15 bases between them. This CDR3 is built from 16 residues. The CDR3 DNA follows: TGTGCCAGCAGTTTAGGGGCACAGGGAAGTCCCGGGGAGCTGTTTTTT. It translates to CASSLGAQGSPGELFF.

The V and J genes are TRBV4-1 and TRBJ2-3; 9 bases map to TRBD1. With 1 base clipped from V and 4 bases from J, the junction kept 6 bases outside the gene matches. The CDR3 is made up of 16 amino acids. CDR1 and CDR2 (germline): MGHRA, YSYEKL. The CDR3 sequence is CASSQVGQGGPDTQYF. The DNA of the CDR3 is TGCGCCAGCAGCCAAGTGGGACAGGGCGGTCCAGATACGCAGTATTTT.

This clonotype was recorded a few times. J is TRBJ1-2 and V is TRBV3-1, with 10 nucleotides matching TRBD1. This CDR3 comprises 16 residues. In germline, CDR1 is LGHDT, CDR2 YNNKEL (reference sequence). Losses at the gene ends were 4 bases for V and 1 base for J; bases not matched to a gene: 6. CDR3 amino acids: CASSRGTGAFNYGYTF. Here the CDR3 DNA reads TGTGCCAGCAGCCGAGGGACAGGGGCATTTAACTATGGCTACACCTTC.

The chain employs TRBV12-3 or TRBV12-4 and TRBJ2-3, with a weak D call TRBD2 (6 bases). The CDR3 spans 17 residues. V lost 1 base and J 0 bases, leaving 14 bases between the germline ends. CDR3 nucleotides: TGTGCCAGCAGTTTAGGCGGGGTAGGCACTAGCACAGATACGCAGTATTTT. This codes for CASSLGGVGTSTDTQYF.

The chain joins TRBV4-3 to TRBJ2-5; a possible D gene is TRBD2 (5 bases). The CDR3 extends over 14 amino acids. Germline values: CDR1 LGHNA, CDR2 YSLEER. V was clipped by 0 bases and J by 10 bases, with 15 bases between them. CDR3 sequence: CASSQDVHAGVQYF. For the CDR3, the DNA is TGCGCCAGCAGCCAAGATGTACATGCCGGGGTCCAGTACTTC.

J is TRBJ2-6 and V is TRBV7-4; the match to TRBD1 covers 8 bases. CDR1 SGHVT and CDR2 SQSDAQ come from the germline V gene. V shed 5 bases and J 0 bases; nucleotides not matched to a gene: 3. The CDR3 is 16 residues long. In DNA, the CDR3 is TGTGCCAGCAGCCGACAGGGGAACTCTGGGGCCAACGTCCTGACTTTC. This codes for CASSRQGNSGANVLTF.

This clonotype was detected only a few times. The J gene is TRBJ2-5, the V gene TRBV7-9; TRBD1 agrees at 10 bases. The CDR3 covers 16 residues. V lost 1 base to trimming and J lost 5 bases; unmatched junction nucleotides: 7. Germline CDR1 reads SEHNR; CDR2 reads FQNEAQ (reference sequence). The CDR3 region is CASSLVGTGVGETQYF. Written as DNA, the CDR3 is TGTGCCAGCAGCTTAGTCGGGACAGGGGTTGGCGAGACCCAGTACTTC.

The V gene is TRBV7-9, the J gene TRBJ1-1, with D possibly being TRBD1 (5 bases). Deletions cut 7 bases from V and 4 bases from J, with 16 bases between. This CDR3 has 14 residues. CDR1 and CDR2 (germline): SEHNR, FQNEAQ (reference sequence). The CDR3 DNA is TGTGCCAGCACCGGGTTTAGTGGGGCCACTGAAGCTTTCTTT. This encodes CASTGFSGATEAFF.

This clonotype turned up a few times. The CDR3 nucleotides read TGTGCCAGCAGTACAAAGGCCCAGCACGGGTATACGCAGTATTTT. Translating gives CASSTKAQHGYTQYF. This rearrangement joins TRBV12-3 or TRBV12-4 to TRBJ2-3; unclear D gene. V was shortened by 5 bases and J by 7 bases, with 19 bases between the two germline ends. The CDR3 consists of 15 residues.

This clonotype appeared a few times. This rearrangement joins TRBV11-2 to TRBJ2-7; no reliable D call. The CDR3 totals 17 residues. Between the trimmed V and J ends, which lost 0 bases and 4 bases, there was a span of 19 bases. CDR1 and CDR2 (germline): SGHAT, FQNNGV. Here the CDR3 DNA reads TGTGCCAGCAGCTTAGAAGTCTCGGCTCCTAGGGCTTACGAGCAGTACTTC. Amino acids: CASSLEVSAPRAYEQYF.

The V gene is TRBV29-1, the J gene TRBJ2-1; D may be TRBD1 (6 bases). CDR3 size: 13 residues. Germline V gives CDR1 SQVTM, CDR2 ANQGSEA. Trimming shortened V by 4 bases and J by 4 bases, and 11 bases separated the two germline ends. CDR3 loop: CSVVGALYNEQFF. The CDR3 DNA is TGCAGCGTTGTGGGGGCCCTTTACAATGAGCAGTTCTTC.

The V gene is TRBV3-1, the J gene TRBJ1-3; D might be TRBD1 (5 bases). The CDR3 is made up of 15 amino acids. CDR1 LGHDT and CDR2 YNNKEL come from the germline V gene (reference sequence). V lost 4 bases and J lost 0, with 10 bases in between. The DNA for the CDR3 is TGTGCCAGCAGCCTCGGGACTGGCTCTGGAAACACCATATATTTT. Translated: CASSLGTGSGNTIYF.

The chain couples TRBV29-1 to TRBJ2-5, with D perhaps matching TRBD1 or TRBD2 (6 bases each). Germline V gene data show CDR1 as SQVTM and CDR2 as ANQGSEA. The ends were cut back, 3 bases at V and 5 bases at J, with 10 bases in the middle. The CDR3 totals 12 residues. The DNA for the CDR3 is TGCAGCGTTGAGAGAGGGGGGGAGACCCAGTACTTC. Translating it yields CSVERGGETQYF.

The chain uses TRBV11-2 and TRBJ2-7; D gene uncertain. V was cut by 4 bases and J by 0 bases, with 16 bases left in between. Germline loops: CDR1 SGHAT, CDR2 FQNNGV. This CDR3 has 16 amino acids. The CDR3 is CASSSPTVTSSYEQYV. The DNA for the CDR3 is TGTGCCAGCAGCTCCCCAACTGTAACAAGCTCCTACGAGCAGTACGTC.

The table lists this clonotype with many counts. Here the CDR3 DNA reads TGCAGCGTGACCTGGGCGGGGGAGGGAGATACGCAGTATTTT. As protein: CSVTWAGEGDTQYF. The rearrangement links TRBV29-1 to TRBJ2-3; TRBD2 aligns across 7 bases. Germline CDR1 reads SQVTM; CDR2 reads ANQGSEA. With V trimmed by 6 bases and J by 5 bases, 11 bases remained unmatched. CDR3 length equals 14 residues.

This sequence joins TRBV4-1 and TRBJ1-1, with D perhaps matching TRBD1 (6 bases). V lost 6 bases and J lost 4, with 9 bases in between. Germline CDR1 reads MGHRA; CDR2 reads YSYEKL. CDR3 length: 12 residues. The CDR3, as DNA: TGCGCCAGCAGACAGGGAGTCACTGAAGCTTTCTTT. This translates into CASRQGVTEAFF.

The table lists this clonotype with a count of one. At one end, the junction sequence differs from germline, possibly due to a read error. The V and J genes are TRBV7-9 and TRBJ2-5; 8 bases are a match to TRBD1. The CDR3 consists of 14 residues. Germline V gene lookup returns CDR1 SEHNR and CDR2 FQNEAQ (reference sequence). This chain's CDR3 is CDSSFRGQQETQYF. CDR3 bases: TGTGACAGCAGCTTCAGGGGGCAGCAAGAGACCCAGTACTTC.

This clonotype has a count of ten or more. This chain connects TRBV7-8 to TRBJ2-5; the D gene is possibly TRBD2 (6 bases). The germline V gene encodes CDR1 SGHVS and CDR2 FQNEAQ. V was cut by 5 bases and J by 5 bases, with 15 bases left in between. The CDR3 is 14 residues long. In DNA form, the CDR3 reads TGTGCCAGCAGCCCGCACGGGAGTGAGGAGACCCAGTACTTC. Translation: CASSPHGSEETQYF.

The chain links TRBV5-1 to TRBJ2-3; 7 bases match TRBD1. The ends lost 4 bases at V and 2 bases at J; junction bases unmatched: 7. Germline V CDR1 and CDR2: SGHRS, YFSETQ. This CDR3 spans 15 amino acids. CDR3 in DNA: TGCGCCAGCAGCCCGACAGGGCCATCCACAGATACGCAGTATTTT. Amino acids: CASSPTGPSTDTQYF.

This clonotype was counted only a few times. The DNA for the CDR3 is TGTGCCAGCACCTTCAGAGCTGAAGCTTTCTTT. Translated, it gives CASTFRAEAFF. V gene TRBV6-5 combines with J gene TRBJ1-1; D is unresolved. Trimming cost V 7 bases and J 6 bases, with 9 bases left between them. CDR1 is MNHEY, CDR2 SVGAGI, per germline. The length of the CDR3 is 11 residues.